This T cell receptor beta chain was captured in a study of T cells in Graves' hyperthyroidism and ophthalmopathy. The trim removed 2 bases at V and 4 bases at J, leaving 11 bases unmatched. CDR3 length: 17 amino acids. Germline-derived CDR1 and CDR2 are MNHEY and SMNVEV (reference sequence). This clonotype was found many times. The antigen is undetermined. Study outcomes and limitations: Stable hyperthyroidism and ophthalmopathy were separated using 13 V-J signatures.

The investigators amplified TCR beta CDR3 regions from RNA transcripts. Carried out on the TCR CDR3, a first-round RT-PCR used the HTBI primer set. MiXCR was run by TCRdb on the multiplex PCR reads, yielding one entry per CDR3 protein. In the table there are fewer than 450,000 distinct CDR3 sequences, roughly 15% of which are singletons. This receptor was taken from a woman in her sixties with Graves' ophthalmopathy. Sequenced input: blood. The chain carries TRBV27 and TRBJ2-1; TRBD2 agrees at 7 bases. The CDR3 loop reads CASSLGGWSSGYNEQFF. In nucleotides, the CDR3 is TGTGCCAGCAGTTTAGGGGGGTGGTCTAGCGGTTACAATGAGCAGTTCTTC.